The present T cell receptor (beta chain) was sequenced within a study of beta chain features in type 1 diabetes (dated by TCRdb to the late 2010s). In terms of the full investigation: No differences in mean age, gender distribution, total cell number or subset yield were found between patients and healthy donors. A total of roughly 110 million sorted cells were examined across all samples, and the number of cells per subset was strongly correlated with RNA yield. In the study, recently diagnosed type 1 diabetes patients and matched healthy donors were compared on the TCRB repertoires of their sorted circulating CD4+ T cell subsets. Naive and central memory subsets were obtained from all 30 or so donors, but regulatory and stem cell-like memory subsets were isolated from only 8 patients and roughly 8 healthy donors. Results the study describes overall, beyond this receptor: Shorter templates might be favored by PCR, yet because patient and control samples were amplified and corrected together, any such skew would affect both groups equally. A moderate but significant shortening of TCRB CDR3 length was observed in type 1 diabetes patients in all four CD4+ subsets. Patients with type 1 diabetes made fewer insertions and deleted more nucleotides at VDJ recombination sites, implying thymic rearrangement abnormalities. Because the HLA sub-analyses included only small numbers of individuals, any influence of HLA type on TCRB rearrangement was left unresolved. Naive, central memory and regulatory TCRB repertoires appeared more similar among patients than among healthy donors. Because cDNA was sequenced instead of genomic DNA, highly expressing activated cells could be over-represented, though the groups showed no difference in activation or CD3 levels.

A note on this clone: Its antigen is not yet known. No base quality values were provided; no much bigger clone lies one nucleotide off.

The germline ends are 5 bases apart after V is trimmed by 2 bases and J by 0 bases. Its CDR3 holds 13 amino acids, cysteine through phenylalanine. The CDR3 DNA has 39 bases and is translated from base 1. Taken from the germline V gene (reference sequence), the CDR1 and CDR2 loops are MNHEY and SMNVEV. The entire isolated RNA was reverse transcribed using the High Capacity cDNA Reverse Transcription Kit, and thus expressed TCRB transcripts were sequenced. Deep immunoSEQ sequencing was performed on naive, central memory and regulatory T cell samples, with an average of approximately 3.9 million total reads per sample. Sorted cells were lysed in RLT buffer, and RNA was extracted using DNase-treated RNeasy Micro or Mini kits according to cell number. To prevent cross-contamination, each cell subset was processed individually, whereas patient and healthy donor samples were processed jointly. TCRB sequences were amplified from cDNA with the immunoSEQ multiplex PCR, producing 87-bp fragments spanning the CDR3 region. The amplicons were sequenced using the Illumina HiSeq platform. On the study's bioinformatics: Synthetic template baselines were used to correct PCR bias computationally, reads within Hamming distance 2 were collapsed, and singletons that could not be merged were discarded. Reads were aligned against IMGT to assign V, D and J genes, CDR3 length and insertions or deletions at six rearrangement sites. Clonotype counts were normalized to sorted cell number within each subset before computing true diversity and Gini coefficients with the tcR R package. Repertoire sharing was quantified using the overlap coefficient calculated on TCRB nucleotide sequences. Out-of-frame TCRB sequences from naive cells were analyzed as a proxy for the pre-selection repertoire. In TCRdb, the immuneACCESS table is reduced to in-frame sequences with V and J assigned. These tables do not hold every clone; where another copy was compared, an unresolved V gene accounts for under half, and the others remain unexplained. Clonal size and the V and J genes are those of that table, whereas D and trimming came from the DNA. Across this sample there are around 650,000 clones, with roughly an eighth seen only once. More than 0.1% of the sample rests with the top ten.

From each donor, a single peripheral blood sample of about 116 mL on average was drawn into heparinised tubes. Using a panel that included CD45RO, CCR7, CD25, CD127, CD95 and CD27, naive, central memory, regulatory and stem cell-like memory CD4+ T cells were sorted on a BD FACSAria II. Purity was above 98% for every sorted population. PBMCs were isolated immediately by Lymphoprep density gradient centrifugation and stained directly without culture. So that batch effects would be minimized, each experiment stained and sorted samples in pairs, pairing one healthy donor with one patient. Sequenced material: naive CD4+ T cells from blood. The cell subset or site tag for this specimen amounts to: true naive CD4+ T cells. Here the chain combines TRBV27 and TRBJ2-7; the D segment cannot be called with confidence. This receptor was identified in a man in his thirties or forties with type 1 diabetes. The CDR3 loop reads CASSLKGSYEQYF. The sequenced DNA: TGTGCCAGCAGTTTAAAAGGCTCCTACGAGCAGTACTTC.